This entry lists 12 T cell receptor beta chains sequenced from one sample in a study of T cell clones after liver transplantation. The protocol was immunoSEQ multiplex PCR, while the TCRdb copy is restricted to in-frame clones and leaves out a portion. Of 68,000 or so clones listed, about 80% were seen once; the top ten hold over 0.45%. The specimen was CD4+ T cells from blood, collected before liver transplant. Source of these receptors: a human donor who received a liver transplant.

The CDR3 here is CASSSTLQGARGYTF. Written as DNA, the CDR3 is TGTGCCAGCAGCTCGACATTACAGGGGGCCCGTGGCTACACCTTC. The chain uses TRBV5-4 and TRBJ1-2, with TRBD1 identical over 9 bases. The V gene end was trimmed by 3 bases and the J gene end by 7 bases; junction bases not matched to a gene: 10. Per the germline V gene, CDR1 is SGHNT and CDR2 is YYREEE (reference sequence). CDR3 size: 15 residues.

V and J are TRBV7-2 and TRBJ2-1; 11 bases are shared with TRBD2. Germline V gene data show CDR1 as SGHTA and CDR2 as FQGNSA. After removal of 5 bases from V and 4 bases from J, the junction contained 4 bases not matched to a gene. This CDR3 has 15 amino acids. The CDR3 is CASSPGTSGYNEQFF. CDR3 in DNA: TGTGCCAGCAGCCCCGGGACTAGCGGTTACAATGAGCAGTTCTTC.

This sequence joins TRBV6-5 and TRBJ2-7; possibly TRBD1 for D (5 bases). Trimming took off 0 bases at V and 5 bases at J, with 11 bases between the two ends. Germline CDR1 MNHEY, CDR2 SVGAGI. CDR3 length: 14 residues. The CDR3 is CASSYSIRVDEQYF. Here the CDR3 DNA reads TGTGCCAGCAGTTACTCGATCAGGGTGGACGAGCAGTACTTC.

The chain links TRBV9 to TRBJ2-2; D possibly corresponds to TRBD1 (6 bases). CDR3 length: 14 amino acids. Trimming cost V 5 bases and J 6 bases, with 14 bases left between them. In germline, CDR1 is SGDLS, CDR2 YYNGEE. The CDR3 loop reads CASRPTPGAGELFF. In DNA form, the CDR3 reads TGTGCCAGCAGACCTACCCCAGGGGCCGGGGAGCTGTTTTTT.

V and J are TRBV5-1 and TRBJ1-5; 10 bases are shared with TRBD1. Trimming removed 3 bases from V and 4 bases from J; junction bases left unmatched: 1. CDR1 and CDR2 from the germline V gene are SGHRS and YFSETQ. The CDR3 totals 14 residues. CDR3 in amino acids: CASSWTGGNQPQHF. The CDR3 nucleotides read TGCGCCAGCAGCTGGACAGGGGGTAATCAGCCCCAGCATTTT. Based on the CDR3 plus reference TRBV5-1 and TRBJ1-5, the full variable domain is KAGVTQTPRYLIKTRGQQVTLSCSPISGHRSVSWYQQTPGQGLQFLFEYFSETQRNKGNFPGRFSGRQFSNSRSEMNVSTLELGDSALYLCASSWTGGNQPQHFGDGTRLSIL.

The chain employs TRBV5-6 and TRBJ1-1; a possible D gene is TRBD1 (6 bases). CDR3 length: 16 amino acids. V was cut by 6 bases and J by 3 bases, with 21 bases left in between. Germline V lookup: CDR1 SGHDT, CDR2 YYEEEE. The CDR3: CASTLGGGREDTEAFF. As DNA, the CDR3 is TGTGCCAGCACCCTCGGGGGGGGCAGGGAGGACACTGAAGCTTTCTTT. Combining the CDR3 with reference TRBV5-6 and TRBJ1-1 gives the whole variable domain DAGVTQSPTHLIKTRGQQVTLRCSPKSGHDTVSWYQQALGQGPQFIFQYYEEEERQRGNFPDRFSGHQFPNYSSELNVNALLLGDSALYLCASTLGGGREDTEAFFGQGTRLTVV.

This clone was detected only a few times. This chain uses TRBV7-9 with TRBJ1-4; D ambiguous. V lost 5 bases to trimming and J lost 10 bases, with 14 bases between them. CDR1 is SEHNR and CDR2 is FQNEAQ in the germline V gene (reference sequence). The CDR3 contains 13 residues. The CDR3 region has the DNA TGTGCCAGCAGCCAGGACGCAGGAATAAAACTGTTTTTT. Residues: CASSQDAGIKLFF.

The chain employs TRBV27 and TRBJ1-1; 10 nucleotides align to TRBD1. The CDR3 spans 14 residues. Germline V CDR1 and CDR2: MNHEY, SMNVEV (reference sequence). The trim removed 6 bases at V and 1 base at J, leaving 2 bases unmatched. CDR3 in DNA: TGTGCCAGCAGAGGACAGGGGGAGAACACTGAAGCTTTCTTT. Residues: CASRGQGENTEAFF.

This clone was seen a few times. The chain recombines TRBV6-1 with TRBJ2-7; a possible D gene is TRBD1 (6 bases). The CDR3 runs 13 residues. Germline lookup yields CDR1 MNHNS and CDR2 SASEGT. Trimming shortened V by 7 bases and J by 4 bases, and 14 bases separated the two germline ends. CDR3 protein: CASKRGSRYEQYF. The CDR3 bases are TGTGCCAGCAAGAGGGGGTCTCGATACGAGCAGTACTTC.

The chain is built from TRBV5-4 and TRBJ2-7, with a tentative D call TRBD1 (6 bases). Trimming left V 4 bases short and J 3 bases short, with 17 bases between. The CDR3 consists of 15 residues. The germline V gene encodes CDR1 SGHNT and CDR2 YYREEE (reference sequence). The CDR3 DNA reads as TGTGCCAGCAGCCCCCCCCCAGGGGCCATCTACGAGCAGTACTTC. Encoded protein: CASSPPPGAIYEQYF.

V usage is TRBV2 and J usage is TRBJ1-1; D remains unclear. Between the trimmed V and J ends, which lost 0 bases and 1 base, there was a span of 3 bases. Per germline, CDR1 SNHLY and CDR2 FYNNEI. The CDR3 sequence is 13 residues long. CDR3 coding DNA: TGTGCCAGCAGTGAAGCACGGAACACTGAAGCTTTCTTT. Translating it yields CASSEARNTEAFF.

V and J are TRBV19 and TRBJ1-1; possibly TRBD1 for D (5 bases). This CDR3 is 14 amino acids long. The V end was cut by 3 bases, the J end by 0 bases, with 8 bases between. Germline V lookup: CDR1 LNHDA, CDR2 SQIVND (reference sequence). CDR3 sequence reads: CASSIEGLNTEAFF. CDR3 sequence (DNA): TGTGCCAGTAGTATTGAGGGACTGAACACTGAAGCTTTCTTT.